These 14 T cell receptor beta chains were sequenced from one sample in a study of T-cell memory formation after mild COVID-19. MiXCR, applied by TCRdb to the 5' RACE reads, yields one record per CDR3 protein. Among about 140,000 distinct CDR3 sequences listed, roughly 13% were seen once. The sequenced material came from PBMCs or a T cell subset sorted from them (not recorded which). These receptors were taken from an adult woman who had mild COVID-19 (a few samples of this study predate the infection). Cell type and time point are not known.

The chain links TRBV12-3 or TRBV12-4 to TRBJ2-7; weak D call: TRBD1 (6 bases). V lost 4 bases to trimming and J lost 2 bases, with 9 bases between them. The length of the CDR3 is 13 residues. CDR3 amino acids: CASSYYRAYEQYF. The CDR3 nucleotides are TGTGCCAGCAGTTATTACAGGGCCTACGAGCAGTACTTC.

This clonotype has a handful of counts. The chain recombines TRBV19 with TRBJ1-1, with 12 bases fitting TRBD1. CDR1 and CDR2 from the germline V gene are LNHDA and SQIVND (reference sequence). CDR3 length equals 16 residues. The V and J ends lost 8 bases and 4 bases, in that order; junction bases with no gene match: 11. This CDR3 reads CASEPGQGALGTEAFF. Written as DNA, the CDR3 is TGTGCCAGTGAACCGGGACAGGGGGCTCTGGGCACTGAAGCTTTCTTT.

A few counts support this clonotype. The chain links TRBV6-9 to TRBJ2-3; TRBD1 matches at 10 bases. The ends lost 6 bases at V and 5 bases at J; junction bases unmatched: 8. The germline gives CDR1 MNHGY, CDR2 SVAAGI. The CDR3 has 15 amino acids. DNA for the CDR3: TGTGCCAGCAGGGACGGACAGGGGGTTGGAGATACGCAGTATTTT. It encodes CASRDGQGVGDTQYF.

This clonotype was recorded a few times. The chain couples TRBV19 to TRBJ2-1; 9 positions agree with TRBD2. The germline gives CDR1 LNHDA, CDR2 SQIVND (reference sequence). V dropped 6 bases and J dropped 2; count of bases not matched to a gene: 5. The CDR3 has 15 residues. DNA of the CDR3: TGTGCCAGTAGCCCTAGCGGGAAAGCCTACAATGAGCAGTTCTTC. Translated, it gives CASSPSGKAYNEQFF.

The V and J genes are TRBV5-1 and TRBJ1-2, with 10 bases lining up with TRBD1. V shed 0 bases and J 3 bases; nucleotides not matched to a gene: 8. The germline gives CDR1 SGHRS, CDR2 YFSETQ. The CDR3 consists of 17 residues. CDR3 sequence: CASSLGQGAHDDYGYTF. DNA for the CDR3: TGCGCCAGCAGCTTGGGACAGGGGGCGCATGACGACTATGGCTACACCTTC.

The gene calls are TRBV5-1 and TRBJ2-7; 8 nucleotides agree with TRBD1. This CDR3 spans 15 amino acids. The V segment lost 2 bases and the J segment 5 bases; nucleotides outside the gene matches: 9. Germline V lookup: CDR1 SGHRS, CDR2 YFSETQ. The chain's CDR3 is CASSFLDRGVHEQYF. The CDR3, as DNA: TGCGCCAGCAGCTTCCTAGACAGGGGTGTCCACGAGCAGTACTTC. The full variable domain, completed using reference TRBV5-1 and TRBJ2-7, is KAGVTQTPRYLIKTRGQQVTLSCSPISGHRSVSWYQQTPGQGLQFLFEYFSETQRNKGNFPGRFSGRQFSNSRSEMNVSTLELGDSALYLCASSFLDRGVHEQYFGPGTRLTVT.

This clonotype was counted at least ten times. This chain joins TRBV29-1 and TRBJ2-1; D ambiguous. Germline lookup yields CDR1 SQVTM and CDR2 ANQGSEA. The V and J ends lost 2 bases and 0 bases respectively, with 8 bases between them. The CDR3 loop spans 14 amino acids. The CDR3 DNA is TGCAGCGTTGAAACCCCGAGCTCCTACAATGAGCAGTTCTTC. Translating it yields CSVETPSSYNEQFF.

V and J are TRBV7-9 and TRBJ2-1; D is possibly TRBD1 (8 bases). Trimming left V 5 bases short and J 1 base short, with 27 bases between. The germline V gene has CDR1 SEHNR and CDR2 FQNEAQ (reference sequence). The length of the CDR3 is 20 residues. This CDR3 reads CASSRGGASEQGGSYNEQFF. CDR3 in DNA: TGTGCCAGCAGCCGAGGAGGTGCCTCCGAACAGGGGGGGTCCTACAATGAGCAGTTCTTC.

The chain employs TRBV5-4 and TRBJ2-2, with D possibly TRBD1 on 6 matching bases. This CDR3 has 16 amino acids. Trimming cost V 4 bases and J 2 bases, with 15 bases left between them. Per the germline V gene, CDR1 is SGHNT and CDR2 is YYREEE (reference sequence). CDR3 protein: CASSSRQDVNTGELFF. CDR3 sequence (DNA): TGTGCCAGCAGCAGCCGACAGGACGTAAACACCGGGGAGCTGTTTTTT.

This clonotype was detected only a few times. V is TRBV9 and J is TRBJ2-2, with a tentative D call TRBD1 (5 bases). The germline CDR1 and CDR2 sequences are SGDLS and YYNGEE. V gave up 2 bases and J gave up 0 bases, with 8 bases separating them. This CDR3 spans 15 amino acids. CDR3 nucleotides: TGTGCCAGCAGCGTTGACAGCTCGAACACCGGGGAGCTGTTTTTT. Translated, it gives CASSVDSSNTGELFF.

This clonotype was recorded a few times. V usage is TRBV7-8 and J usage is TRBJ2-3; D possibly corresponds to TRBD1 (6 bases). Trimming removed 1 base from V and 5 bases from J, with 16 bases in between. Germline lookup yields CDR1 SGHVS and CDR2 FQNEAQ. This CDR3 region has 16 residues. The CDR3 nucleotides are TGTGCCAGCAGCTTAGATATAAGGGGGTCAGGAGATACGCAGTATTTT. Residues: CASSLDIRGSGDTQYF.

This clonotype has at least ten counts. The rearrangement uses TRBV27 and TRBJ1-6; D is possibly TRBD1 (5 bases). This CDR3 comprises 15 residues. Trimming took off 3 bases at V and 13 bases at J, with 19 bases between the two ends. CDR1 and CDR2 (germline): MNHEY, SMNVEV (reference sequence). CDR3 loop: CASSLFQGGSAPLHF. As DNA, the CDR3 is TGTGCCAGCAGTTTGTTCCAGGGAGGTAGTGCGCCCCTCCACTTT.

The V and J genes are TRBV15 and TRBJ2-1; TRBD1 might be the D (6 bases). The CDR3 is 17 amino acids. V dropped 0 bases and J dropped 1 base, with 13 bases sitting between them. The germline gives CDR1 LNHNV, CDR2 YYDKDF (reference sequence). The chain's CDR3 is CATSRDLAGVSYNEQFF. The CDR3 region has the DNA TGTGCCACCAGCAGAGATCTAGCAGGGGTGTCCTACAATGAGCAGTTCTTC.

This clonotype was observed a few times. The chain is built from TRBV12-3 or TRBV12-4 and TRBJ2-7, with 11 bases lining up with TRBD2. This CDR3 contains 16 residues. V lost 3 bases, J lost 3 bases, and 7 bases stayed unmatched. The CDR3 region has the DNA TGTGCCAGCAGTTTGTCCGGGACTAGCGGCTTCTACGAGCAGTACTTC. This encodes CASSLSGTSGFYEQYF.